The rows below give T cell receptor beta chains drawn from one sample of a study of T cell responses to AZD1222 COVID-19 vaccine. Produced via immunoSEQ multiplex PCR; TCRdb's table is partial and in-frame only. The sample has fewer than 100,000 clones, 85% to 95% seen once. The material sequenced was peripheral blood, taken on day 0 of AZD1222 vaccination. Source of these receptors: an adult in good health. Each CDR3 is given with its conserved first and last residue. A D gene is named only where the DNA matches it firmly. Size values are once, few and many counts, or a class for expanded clones, and some rows have none.

V gene,clone size,J gene,D gene,CDR3 protein,CDR3 DNA
TRBV19,-,TRBJ1-1,-,CASSIRVGNLGTEAFF,TGTGCCAGTAGTATTCGGGTCGGGAACTTAGGCACTGAAGCTTTCTTT
TRBV5-1,-,TRBJ1-5,-,CASSLEPYSNQPQHF,TGCGCCAGCAGCTTGGAGCCCTATAGCAATCAGCCCCAGCATTTT
TRBV10-2,-,TRBJ1-4,TRBD1,CASRLGQVNEKLFF,TGCGCCAGCAGGCTGGGACAGGTTAATGAAAAACTGTTTTTT
TRBV9,-,TRBJ1-1,-,CASSDTGGEGDTEAFF,TGTGCCAGCAGCGATACGGGAGGGGAAGGTGACACTGAAGCTTTCTTT
TRBV18,-,TRBJ2-7,-,CAGKAEGARTGEQYF,TGTGCCGGGAAGGCTGAAGGGGCCCGAACCGGCGAGCAGTACTTC
TRBV29-1,-,TRBJ2-7,-,CSVAMGLSNAEQYF,TGCAGCGTTGCCATGGGACTCTCAAATGCAGAGCAGTACTTC
TRBV12-3/TRBV12-4,-,TRBJ1-2,-,CASSLIIGGYTF,TGTGCCAGCAGTTTAATTATAGGAGGCTACACCTTC
TRBV28,-,TRBJ1-3,-,CASSAQGVAGSGNTIYF,TGTGCCAGCAGTGCCCAGGGTGTTGCAGGATCTGGAAACACCATATATTTT
TRBV19,-,TRBJ1-4,-,CASSMGPWEKLFF,TGTGCCAGTAGTATGGGGCCTTGGGAAAAACTGTTTTTT
TRBV5-6,-,TRBJ1-2,-,CASSFYGGEGYTF,TGTGCCAGCAGCTTCTACGGGGGGGAAGGCTACACCTTC
TRBV30,-,TRBJ1-1,-,CAWSRVNTEAFF,TGTGCCTGGAGTCGGGTGAACACTGAAGCTTTCTTT
TRBV4-3,-,TRBJ2-1,TRBD1,CASSQGYRTGGTNEQFF,TGCGCCAGCAGCCAAGGGTACCGGACAGGGGGCACCAATGAGCAGTTCTTC
TRBV5-1,-,TRBJ1-4,-,CASSIGGSNEKLFF,TGCGCCAGCAGCATCGGGGGTTCGAATGAAAAACTGTTTTTT
TRBV27,-,TRBJ2-6,TRBD1,CASKSRNPGTEFSGANVLTF,TGTGCCAGCAAAAGTAGAAATCCCGGGACAGAGTTCTCTGGGGCCAACGTCCTGACTTTC
TRBV30,once,TRBJ1-1,-,CAWRPQGYTEAFF,TGTGCCTGGAGACCACAGGGATACACTGAAGCTTTCTTT
TRBV6-1,-,TRBJ2-3,-,CASSEVGTQYF,TGTGCCAGCAGTGAAGTCGGTACGCAGTATTTT
TRBV2,once,TRBJ1-2,-,CASTILPRDETNYGYTF,TGTGCCAGCACCATTTTGCCCCGCGACGAGACTAACTATGGCTACACCTTC
TRBV6-5,-,TRBJ2-1,TRBD1,CASNLQGALFDEQFF,TGTGCCAGCAACCTACAGGGGGCCCTGTTCGATGAGCAGTTCTTC
TRBV27,-,TRBJ1-1,-,CASSLRVANTEAFF,TGTGCCAGCAGTTTAAGGGTAGCGAACACTGAAGCTTTCTTT
TRBV6-2/TRBV6-3,-,TRBJ2-5,TRBD2,CASSRPLAGVGETQYF,TGTGCCAGCAGTCGCCCACTAGCGGGAGTGGGAGAGACCCAGTACTTC
TRBV7-9,once,TRBJ1-2,TRBD1,CASLPGGNYGYTF,TGTGCCAGCCTACCAGGGGGCAACTATGGCTACACCTTC
TRBV18,-,TRBJ1-2,TRBD1,CASSPFQGADGYTF,TGTGCCAGCTCACCATTCCAGGGGGCGGATGGCTACACCTTC
TRBV9,-,TRBJ1-3,TRBD1,CASSTAQGASSGNTIYF,TGTGCCAGCAGCACGGCTCAGGGGGCGAGCTCTGGAAACACCATATATTTT
TRBV24-1,-,TRBJ1-6,-,CATSDTGRTLHF,TGTGCCACCAGTGACACAGGGCGAACCCTCCACTTT
TRBV19,once,TRBJ1-2,-,CASSNPTNYGYTF,TGTGCCAGTAGTAATCCCACCAACTATGGCTACACCTTC
TRBV4-3,once,TRBJ2-2,-,CASEGTRGTGELFF,TGCGCCAGCGAGGGGACCCGGGGCACCGGGGAGCTGTTTTTT
TRBV20-1,-,TRBJ1-5,TRBD1,CSASTGTGFQPQHF,TGCAGTGCTAGTACCGGGACAGGGTTCCAGCCCCAGCATTTT
TRBV11-2,-,TRBJ1-1,TRBD1,CASSHAGGSTEAFF,TGTGCCAGCAGCCATGCAGGGGGGAGCACTGAAGCTTTCTTT
TRBV28,-,TRBJ1-3,-,CASSLDSSGNTIYF,TGTGCCAGCAGTTTAGACAGCTCTGGAAACACCATATATTTT
TRBV6-1,-,TRBJ2-5,TRBD1,CASSGGQGLIGGETQYF,TGTGCCAGCAGTGGCGGACAGGGGCTGATTGGGGGGGAGACCCAGTACTTC
TRBV28,-,TRBJ1-2,TRBD1,CASSDRTGQANYGYTF,TGTGCCAGCAGTGACCGAACGGGACAGGCGAACTATGGCTACACCTTC
TRBV12-3/TRBV12-4,-,TRBJ1-4,-,CASSGRNEKLFF,TGTGCCAGCAGTGGACGAAATGAAAAACTGTTTTTT
TRBV13,-,TRBJ2-7,-,CASSLGTLGYEQYF,TGTGCCAGCAGCCTCGGGACTTTGGGTTACGAGCAGTACTTC
TRBV19,-,TRBJ2-7,-,CASGGAAPSYEQYF,TGTGCCAGTGGCGGGGCAGCTCCCTCCTACGAGCAGTACTTC
TRBV5-4,-,TRBJ2-3,TRBD2,CASSRTSGATDTQYF,TGTGCCAGCAGCAGAACTAGCGGGGCCACAGATACGCAGTATTTT
TRBV4-1,-,TRBJ1-4,TRBD1,CASSQNTKGQLEKLFF,TGCGCCAGCAGCCAGAACACCAAGGGACAGCTTGAAAAACTGTTTTTT
TRBV7-9,-,TRBJ1-5,-,CASSSGQLSHQPQHF,TGTGCCAGCAGCTCCGGTCAACTCTCTCATCAGCCCCAGCATTTT
TRBV12-5,-,TRBJ2-5,TRBD2,CASGFSGRGETQYF,TGTGCTAGTGGTTTTAGCGGGAGGGGAGAGACCCAGTACTTC
TRBV7-2,-,TRBJ2-7,TRBD2,CASSLAPGTSGSSYEQYF,TGTGCCAGCAGCTTAGCGCCCGGGACTAGCGGGAGCTCCTACGAGCAGTACTTC
TRBV20-1,-,TRBJ1-4,TRBD1,CSASPGTGLNEKLFF,TGCAGTGCTAGTCCCGGGACAGGACTGAATGAAAAACTGTTTTTT
TRBV19,-,TRBJ1-2,-,CASSIEATSYGYTF,TGTGCCAGTAGTATTGAGGCTACTAGCTATGGCTACACCTTC
TRBV4-1,-,TRBJ2-5,-,CASSLSGTETQYF,TGCGCCAGCAGCCTTTCTGGGACAGAGACCCAGTACTTC
TRBV9,-,TRBJ2-7,TRBD2,CASSVTAGGPSTSGEQYF,TGTGCCAGCAGCGTAACGGCGGGAGGGCCTTCCACCTCGGGGGAGCAGTACTTC
TRBV2,-,TRBJ1-5,-,CASRREGNQPQHF,TGTGCCAGCAGGAGGGAGGGGAATCAGCCCCAGCATTTT
TRBV4-2,-,TRBJ2-2,-,CASSQVTIANTGELFF,TGTGCCAGCAGCCAAGTTACAATCGCGAACACCGGGGAGCTGTTTTTT
TRBV19,few,TRBJ2-7,-,CASSTKGIGYEQYF,TGTGCCAGTAGTACTAAGGGGATTGGGTACGAGCAGTACTTC